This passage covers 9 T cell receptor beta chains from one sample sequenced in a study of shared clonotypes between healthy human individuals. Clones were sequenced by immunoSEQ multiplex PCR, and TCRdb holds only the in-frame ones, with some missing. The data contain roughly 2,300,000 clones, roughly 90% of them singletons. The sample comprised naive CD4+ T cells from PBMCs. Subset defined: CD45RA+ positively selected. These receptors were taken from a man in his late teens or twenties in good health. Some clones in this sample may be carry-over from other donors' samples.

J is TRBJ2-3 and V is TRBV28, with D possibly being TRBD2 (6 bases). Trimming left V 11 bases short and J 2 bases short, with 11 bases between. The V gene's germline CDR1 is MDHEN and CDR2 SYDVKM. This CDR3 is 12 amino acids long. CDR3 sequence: CASEGNTDTQYF. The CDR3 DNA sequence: TGTGCCTCGGAGGGGAACACAGATACGCAGTATTTT.

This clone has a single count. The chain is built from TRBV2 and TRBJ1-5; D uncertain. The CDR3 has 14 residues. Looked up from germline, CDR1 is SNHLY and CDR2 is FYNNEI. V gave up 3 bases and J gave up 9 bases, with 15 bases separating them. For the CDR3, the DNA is TGTGCCAGCAGTGATCGGACTTCCCTGGGGCCCCAGCATTTT. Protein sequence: CASSDRTSLGPQHF.

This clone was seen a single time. DNA for the CDR3: TGTGCCAGCAGGGGGCGAGACGACACTGAAGCTTTCTTT. This gives the protein CASRGRDDTEAFF. The gene calls are TRBV6-6 and TRBJ1-1; possibly TRBD1 for D (5 bases). V shed 6 bases and J shed 3 bases, with 11 bases lying between them. CDR1 is MNHNY and CDR2 is SVGAGI in the germline V gene (reference sequence). CDR3 length equals 13 residues.

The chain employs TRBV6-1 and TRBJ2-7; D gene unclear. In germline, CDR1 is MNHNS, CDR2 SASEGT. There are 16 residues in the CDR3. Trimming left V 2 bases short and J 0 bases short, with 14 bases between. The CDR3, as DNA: TGTGCCAGCAGTGAAAACGGATGGGGTGTCTCCTACGAGCAGTACTTC. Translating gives CASSENGWGVSYEQYF.

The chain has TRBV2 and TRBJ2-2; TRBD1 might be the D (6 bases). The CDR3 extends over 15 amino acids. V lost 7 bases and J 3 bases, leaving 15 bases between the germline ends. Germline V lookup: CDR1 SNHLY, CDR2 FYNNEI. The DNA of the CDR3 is TGTGCCAGCAAGTCAGGGGCAGTCTACACCGGGGAGCTGTTTTTT. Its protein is CASKSGAVYTGELFF. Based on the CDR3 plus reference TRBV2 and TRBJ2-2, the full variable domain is EPEVTQTPSHQVTQMGQEVILRCVPISNHLYFYWYRQILGQKVEFLVSFYNNEISEKSEIFDDQFSVERPDGSNFTLKIRSTKLEDSAMYFCASKSGAVYTGELFFGEGSRLTVL.

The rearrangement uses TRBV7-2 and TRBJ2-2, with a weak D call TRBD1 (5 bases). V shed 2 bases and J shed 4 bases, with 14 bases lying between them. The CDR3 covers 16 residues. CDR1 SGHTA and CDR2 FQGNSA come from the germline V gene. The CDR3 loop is CASSLPPDRVTGELFF. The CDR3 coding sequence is TGTGCCAGCAGCTTACCCCCCGACAGAGTCACCGGGGAGCTGTTTTTT.

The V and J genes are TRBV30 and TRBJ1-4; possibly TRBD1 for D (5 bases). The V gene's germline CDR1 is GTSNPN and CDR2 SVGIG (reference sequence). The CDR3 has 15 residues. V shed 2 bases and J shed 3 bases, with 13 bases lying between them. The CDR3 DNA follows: TGTGCCTGGAGTTACAGTGGGGCGCCTAATGAAAAACTGTTTTTT. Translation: CAWSYSGAPNEKLFF.

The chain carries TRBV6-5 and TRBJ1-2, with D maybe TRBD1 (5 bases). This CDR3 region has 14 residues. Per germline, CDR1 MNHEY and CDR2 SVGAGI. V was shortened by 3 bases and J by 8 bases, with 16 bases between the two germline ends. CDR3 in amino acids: CASSYQQDVGGYTF. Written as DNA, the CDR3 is TGTGCCAGCAGTTATCAACAGGATGTTGGAGGCTACACCTTC.

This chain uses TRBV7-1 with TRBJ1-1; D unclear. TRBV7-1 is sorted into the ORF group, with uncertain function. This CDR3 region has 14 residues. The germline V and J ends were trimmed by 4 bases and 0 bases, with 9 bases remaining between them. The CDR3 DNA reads TGTGCCAGCAGCTTATTGAACCTGAACACTGAAGCTTTCTTT. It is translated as CASSLLNLNTEAFF.